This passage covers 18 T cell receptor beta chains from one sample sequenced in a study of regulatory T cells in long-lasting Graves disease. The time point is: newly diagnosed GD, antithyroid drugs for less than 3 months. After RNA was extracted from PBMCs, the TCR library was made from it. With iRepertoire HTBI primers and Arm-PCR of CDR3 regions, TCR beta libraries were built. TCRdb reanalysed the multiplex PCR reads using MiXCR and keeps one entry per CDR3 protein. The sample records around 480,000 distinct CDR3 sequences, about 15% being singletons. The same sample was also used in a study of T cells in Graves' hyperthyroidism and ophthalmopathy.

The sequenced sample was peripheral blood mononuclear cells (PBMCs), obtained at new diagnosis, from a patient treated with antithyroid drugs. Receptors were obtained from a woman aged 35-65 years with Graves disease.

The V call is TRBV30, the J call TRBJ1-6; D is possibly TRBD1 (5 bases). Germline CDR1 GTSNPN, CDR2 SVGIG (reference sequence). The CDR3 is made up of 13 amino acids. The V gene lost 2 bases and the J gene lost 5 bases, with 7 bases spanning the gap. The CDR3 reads CAWSTDNNSPLHF. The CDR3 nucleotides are TGTGCCTGGAGTACGGACAATAATTCACCCCTCCACTTT.

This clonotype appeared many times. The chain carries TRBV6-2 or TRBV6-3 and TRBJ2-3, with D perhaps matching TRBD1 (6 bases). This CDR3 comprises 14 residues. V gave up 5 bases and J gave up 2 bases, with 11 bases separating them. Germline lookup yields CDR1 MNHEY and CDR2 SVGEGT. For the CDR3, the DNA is TGTGCCAGCAGTCCCGGACAGACCACAGATACGCAGTATTTT. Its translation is CASSPGQTTDTQYF.

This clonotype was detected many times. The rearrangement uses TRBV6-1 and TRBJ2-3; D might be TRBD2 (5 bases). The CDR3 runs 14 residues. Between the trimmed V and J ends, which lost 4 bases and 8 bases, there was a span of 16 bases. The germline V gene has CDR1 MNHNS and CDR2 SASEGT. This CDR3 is CASSGTRTAGTQYF. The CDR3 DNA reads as TGTGCCAGCAGTGGAACTAGGACGGCGGGTACGCAGTATTTT.

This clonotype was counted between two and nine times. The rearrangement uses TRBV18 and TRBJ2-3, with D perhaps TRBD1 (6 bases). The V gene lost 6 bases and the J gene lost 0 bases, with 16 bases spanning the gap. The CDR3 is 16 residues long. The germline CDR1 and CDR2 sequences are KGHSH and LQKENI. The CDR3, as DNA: TGTGCCAGCTCGCCCCGACAGGCTTCTAGCACAGATACGCAGTATTTT. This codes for CASSPRQASSTDTQYF.

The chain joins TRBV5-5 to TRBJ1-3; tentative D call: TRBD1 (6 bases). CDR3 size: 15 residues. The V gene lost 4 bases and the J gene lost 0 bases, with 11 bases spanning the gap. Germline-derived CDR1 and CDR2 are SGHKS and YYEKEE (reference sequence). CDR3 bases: TGTGCCAGCAGCCCAGGGGCCTTCTCTGGAAACACCATATATTTT. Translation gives CASSPGAFSGNTIYF.

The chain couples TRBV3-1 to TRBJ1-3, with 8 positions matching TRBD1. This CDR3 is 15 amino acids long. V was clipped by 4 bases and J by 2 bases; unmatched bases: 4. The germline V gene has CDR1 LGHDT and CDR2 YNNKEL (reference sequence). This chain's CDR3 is CASSLGQATGNTIYF. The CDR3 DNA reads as TGTGCCAGCAGCCTGGGACAGGCGACTGGAAACACCATATATTTT.

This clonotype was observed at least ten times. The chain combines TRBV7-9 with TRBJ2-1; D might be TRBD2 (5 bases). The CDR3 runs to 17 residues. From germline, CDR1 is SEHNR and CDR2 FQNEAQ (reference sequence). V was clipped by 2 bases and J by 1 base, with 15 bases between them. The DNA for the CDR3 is TGTGCCAGCAGCTTAAGGAGGCAGGTCCTATCCTACAATGAGCAGTTCTTC. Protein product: CASSLRRQVLSYNEQFF.

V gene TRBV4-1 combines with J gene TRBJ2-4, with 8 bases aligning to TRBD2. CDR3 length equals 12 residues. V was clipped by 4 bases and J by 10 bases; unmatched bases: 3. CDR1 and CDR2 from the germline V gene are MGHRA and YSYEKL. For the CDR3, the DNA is TGCGCCAGCAGCCTGCCGGGAGGGATTCAGTACTTC. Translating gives CASSLPGGIQYF.

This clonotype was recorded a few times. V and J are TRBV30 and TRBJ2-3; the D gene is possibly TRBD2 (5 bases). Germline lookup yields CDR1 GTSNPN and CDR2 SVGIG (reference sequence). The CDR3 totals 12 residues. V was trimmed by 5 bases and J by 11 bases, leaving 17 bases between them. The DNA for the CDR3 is TGTGCCTGGGACCGGGAACTCCGGGAGCAGTATTTT. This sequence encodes CAWDRELREQYF.

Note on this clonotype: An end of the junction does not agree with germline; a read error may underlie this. CDR3 residues: CASSYSDTSSGDTIYF. CDR3 coding DNA: TGTGCCAGCAGTTACTCTGACACGAGCTCTGGAGACACCATATATTTT. This chain joins TRBV6-9 and TRBJ1-3; D is unresolved. This CDR3 contains 16 residues. Germline CDR1 and CDR2: MNHGY and SVAAGI.

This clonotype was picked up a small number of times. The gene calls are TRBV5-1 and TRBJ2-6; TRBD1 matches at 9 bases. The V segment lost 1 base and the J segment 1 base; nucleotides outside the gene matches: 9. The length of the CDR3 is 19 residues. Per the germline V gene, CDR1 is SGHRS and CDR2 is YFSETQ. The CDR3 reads CASSLFAGQGVSGANVLTF. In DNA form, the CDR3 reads TGCGCCAGCAGCTTGTTTGCGGGACAGGGAGTTTCTGGGGCCAACGTCCTGACTTTC.

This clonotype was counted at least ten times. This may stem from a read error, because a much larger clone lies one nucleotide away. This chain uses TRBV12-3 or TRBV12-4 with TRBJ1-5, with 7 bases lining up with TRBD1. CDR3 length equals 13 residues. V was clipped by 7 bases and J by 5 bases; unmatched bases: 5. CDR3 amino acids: CASTPDRDQPQHF. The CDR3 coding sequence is TGTGCCAGCACCCCAGACAGGGATCAGCCCCAGCATTTT.

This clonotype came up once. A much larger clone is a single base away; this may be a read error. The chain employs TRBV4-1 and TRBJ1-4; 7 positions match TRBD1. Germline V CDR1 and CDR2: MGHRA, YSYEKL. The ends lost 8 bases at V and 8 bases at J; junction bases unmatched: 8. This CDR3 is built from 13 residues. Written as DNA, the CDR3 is TGCGCCAGCGCCGGGACAGTGAGGGAAAAACTGTTTTTT. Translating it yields CASAGTVREKLFF.

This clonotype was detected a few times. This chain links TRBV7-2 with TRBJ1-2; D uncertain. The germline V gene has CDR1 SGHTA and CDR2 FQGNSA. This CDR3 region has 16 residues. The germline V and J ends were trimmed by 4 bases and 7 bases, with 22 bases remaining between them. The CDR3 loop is CASSSRSVGARGGYTF. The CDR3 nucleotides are TGTGCCAGCAGCTCCCGGAGCGTCGGCGCGAGAGGTGGCTACACCTTC.

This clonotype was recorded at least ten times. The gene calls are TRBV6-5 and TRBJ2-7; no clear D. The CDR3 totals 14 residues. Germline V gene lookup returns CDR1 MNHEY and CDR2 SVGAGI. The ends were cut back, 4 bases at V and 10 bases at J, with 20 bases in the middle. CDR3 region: CASSSFGENSIQYF. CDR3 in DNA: TGTGCCAGCAGTTCTTTTGGGGAAAACTCAATCCAGTACTTC.

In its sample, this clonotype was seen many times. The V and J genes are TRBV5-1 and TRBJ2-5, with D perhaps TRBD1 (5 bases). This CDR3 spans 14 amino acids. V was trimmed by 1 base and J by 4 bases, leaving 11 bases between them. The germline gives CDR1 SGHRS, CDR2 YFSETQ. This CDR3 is CASSLQGRGETQYF. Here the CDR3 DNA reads TGCGCCAGCAGCTTGCAGGGTAGGGGAGAGACCCAGTACTTC.

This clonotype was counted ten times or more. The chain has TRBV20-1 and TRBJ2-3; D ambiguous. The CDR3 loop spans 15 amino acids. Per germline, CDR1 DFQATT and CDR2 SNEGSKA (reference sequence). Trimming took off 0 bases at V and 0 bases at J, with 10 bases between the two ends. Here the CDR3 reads CSARDTLTSTDTQYF. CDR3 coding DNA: TGCAGTGCTAGAGATACGTTAACTAGCACAGATACGCAGTATTTT.

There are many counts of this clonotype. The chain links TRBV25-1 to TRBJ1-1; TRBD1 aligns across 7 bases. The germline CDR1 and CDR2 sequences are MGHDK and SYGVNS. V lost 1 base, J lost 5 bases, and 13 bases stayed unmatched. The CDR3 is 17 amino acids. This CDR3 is CASSEFRGGGGKTEAFF. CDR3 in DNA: TGTGCCAGCAGTGAATTCAGGGGAGGGGGCGGGAAGACTGAAGCTTTCTTT.